These T cell receptor beta chains were read from a single sample in a study of T cells after yellow fever vaccination. Using its own MiXCR run on the 5' RACE reads, TCRdb lists one record per CDR3 protein. The sample holds 450,000 to 600,000 distinct CDR3 sequences, roughly a sixth seen once. The sample was PBMCs, taken 5 to 6 days after the first yellow fever vaccination. The receptors were gathered from a man between 18 and 35 years old who received the YFV17D yellow fever vaccine. The CDR3 runs from the conserved cysteine through the conserved F or W. D genes are given only for firm matches. Not all rows give a size; the values are once, few, many and, for expanded clones, a class.

d_gene: NA; abundance: NA; j_gene: TRBJ2-4; v_gene: TRBV4-1; CDR3nt: TGCGCCAGCAGCCTCCTTAGAGCCAAAAACATTCAGTACTTC; CDR3aa: CASSLLRAKNIQYF
d_gene: TRBD1; abundance: NA; j_gene: TRBJ1-2; v_gene: TRBV20-1; CDR3nt: TGCAGTGCTAGCGCCAGGGGGGAGAATGGCTACACCTTC; CDR3aa: CSASARGENGYTF
d_gene: NA; abundance: NA; j_gene: TRBJ1-2; v_gene: TRBV6-2/TRBV6-3; CDR3nt: TGTGCCAGCAGTTACGGTCGCAGTTCTAACTATGGCTACACCTTC; CDR3aa: CASSYGRSSNYGYTF
d_gene: NA; abundance: many; j_gene: TRBJ1-1; v_gene: TRBV10-3; CDR3nt: TGTGCCATCAACCATGGTAGGGGGACTGAAGCTTTCTTT; CDR3aa: CAINHGRGTEAFF
d_gene: TRBD1; abundance: NA; j_gene: TRBJ1-5; v_gene: TRBV7-9; CDR3nt: TGTGCCAGCAGCTCACAGGGGGCTCAGCCCCAGCATTTT; CDR3aa: CASSSQGAQPQHF
d_gene: NA; abundance: few; j_gene: TRBJ1-3; v_gene: TRBV10-3; CDR3nt: TGTGCCACCCAGCGGGCAGGTAGCTCTGGAAACACCATATATTTT; CDR3aa: CATQRAGSSGNTIYF
d_gene: TRBD1; abundance: many; j_gene: TRBJ2-1; v_gene: TRBV7-6; CDR3nt: TGTGCCAGCGCAGGGGGCCCATACAATGAGCAGTTCTTC; CDR3aa: CASAGGPYNEQFF
d_gene: TRBD2; abundance: few; j_gene: TRBJ2-1; v_gene: TRBV4-2; CDR3nt: TGTGCCAGCAGCCCGGCGCGGGGGATCAACAATGAGCAGTTCTTC; CDR3aa: CASSPARGINNEQFF
d_gene: NA; abundance: NA; j_gene: TRBJ2-7; v_gene: TRBV2; CDR3nt: TGTGCCAGCAGTGGGCAGGACAACTACGAGCAGTACTTC; CDR3aa: CASSGQDNYEQYF
d_gene: NA; abundance: few; j_gene: TRBJ1-1; v_gene: TRBV7-2; CDR3nt: TGTGCCAGCAGCTTAGGGCCGGTACTGAACACTGAAGCTTTCTTT; CDR3aa: CASSLGPVLNTEAFF
d_gene: NA; abundance: many; j_gene: TRBJ2-3; v_gene: TRBV9; CDR3nt: TGTGCCAGCAGCGTGAACGGGGTCTCAGATACGCAGTATTTT; CDR3aa: CASSVNGVSDTQYF
d_gene: TRBD2; abundance: few; j_gene: TRBJ2-1; v_gene: TRBV18; CDR3nt: TGTGCCAGCTCACCACCGCGGAGCGGGGGGGCCGGTGAGCAGTTCTTC; CDR3aa: CASSPPRSGGAGEQFF
d_gene: TRBD1; abundance: NA; j_gene: TRBJ2-2; v_gene: TRBV4-2; CDR3nt: TGTGCCAGCAGCCTAGGGGACAGCCGTACCGGGGAGCTGTTTTTT; CDR3aa: CASSLGDSRTGELFF
d_gene: NA; abundance: NA; j_gene: TRBJ1-5; v_gene: TRBV19; CDR3nt: TGTGCCAGTAGTGTCCGGAAAGGGGCCGATCATCCCCAGCATTTT; CDR3aa: CASSVRKGADHPQHF
d_gene: NA; abundance: NA; j_gene: TRBJ1-2; v_gene: TRBV2; CDR3nt: TGTGCCAGCAGGAGACAGCAAGCTAACTATGGCTACACCTTC; CDR3aa: CASRRQQANYGYTF
d_gene: NA; abundance: NA; j_gene: TRBJ1-1; v_gene: TRBV7-3; CDR3nt: TGTGCCAGCAGCTTAAATCCGTCGAACACTGAAGCTTTCTTT; CDR3aa: CASSLNPSNTEAFF
d_gene: NA; abundance: NA; j_gene: TRBJ2-5; v_gene: TRBV20-1; CDR3nt: TGCAGTGCTAGAGACCTAGGTGTTGTAGAGACCCAGTACTTC; CDR3aa: CSARDLGVVETQYF